This is a list of T cell receptor beta chains from one sample in a study of T cell responses to AZD1222 COVID-19 vaccine. Sequenced by immunoSEQ multiplex PCR; TCRdb stores in-frame clones only, minus some. The sample yields fewer than 120,000 clones, about 90% seen once. The specimen comprised peripheral blood, sampled on day 0 of AZD1222 vaccination. These receptors originate from an adult in good health. The CDR3 runs from the conserved cysteine through the conserved F or W. D genes are given only for firm matches. Size is omitted from some rows. Given values are once, few, many or a class for expanded clones.

TRBD2 | TRBJ2-3 | TRBV19 | - | TGTGCCAGTAGTATCTCTTTTCCTAGCGGGGTGGGACCAGATACGCAGTATTTT | CASSISFPSGVGPDTQYF
- | TRBJ1-1 | TRBV11-3 | - | TGTGCCAGCAGCCAAAGGGGGGTGAACACTGAAGCTTTCTTT | CASSQRGVNTEAFF
- | TRBJ1-3 | TRBV29-1 | - | TGCAGCGTTGGGGATACCACGAGAAACACCATATATTTT | CSVGDTTRNTIYF
- | TRBJ1-2 | TRBV5-1 | - | TGCGCCAGCAGCTTGAGCGTGACCCAAGGGAGAGGCTACACCTTC | CASSLSVTQGRGYTF
- | TRBJ2-2 | TRBV14 | - | TGTGCCAGCAGCCAAAGCCAAACGAACACCGGGGAGCTGTTTTTT | CASSQSQTNTGELFF
TRBD1 | TRBJ2-5 | TRBV11-1 | - | TGTGCCAGCAGCTCCAGGACAGGGCAAGAGACCCAGTACTTC | CASSSRTGQETQYF
- | TRBJ2-7 | TRBV21-1 | - | TGTGCCAGCAGCAAAGACCCTCGGGGGCCCTGGGGTGAGCAGTACTTC | CASSKDPRGPWGEQYF
TRBD2 | TRBJ2-5 | TRBV5-1 | few | TGCGCCAGCAGCCCCTCAGCGGGGCCCCAAGAGACCCAGTACTTC | CASSPSAGPQETQYF
- | TRBJ1-1 | TRBV3-1/TRBV3-2 | - | TGTGCCAGCAGCCAAGATTGGAGGTCGGGGGGCACTGAAGCTTTCTTT | CASSQDWRSGGTEAFF
- | TRBJ2-7 | TRBV6-4 | - | TGTGCCAGCAGTGACACAGAGGGGTCAAATGAGCAGTACTTC | CASSDTEGSNEQYF
- | TRBJ1-2 | TRBV12-5 | - | TGTGCTAGTGTCGCGGAGGGGAACTACTATGGCTACACCTTC | CASVAEGNYYGYTF
- | TRBJ2-2 | TRBV30 | - | TGTGCCTGGAGTTACAGTAACACCGGGGAGCTGTTTTTT | CAWSYSNTGELFF
- | TRBJ2-5 | TRBV7-3 | once | TGTGCCAGCAGCTTACCGGGGGCAGAGACCCAGTACTTC | CASSLPGAETQYF
- | TRBJ2-1 | TRBV4-1 | - | TGCGCCAGCAGCCAACACAATGAGCAGTTCTTC | CASSQHNEQFF
- | TRBJ1-1 | TRBV5-1 | - | TGCGCCAGCAGCTTGGACAGCCACACTGAAGCTTTCTTT | CASSLDSHTEAFF
TRBD2 | TRBJ2-3 | TRBV11-3 | - | TGTGCCAGCACCCGCGGGGGTAGCACAGATACGCAGTATTTT | CASTRGGSTDTQYF
TRBD2 | TRBJ2-7 | TRBV5-1 | - | TGCGCCAGCAGCGCCGGACTAGCGGGGATCTCCTACGAGCAGTACTTC | CASSAGLAGISYEQYF
- | TRBJ1-5 | TRBV6-5 | - | TGTGCCAGCAGTAAACGTGGTCAGCCCCAGCATTTT | CASSKRGQPQHF
- | TRBJ2-6 | TRBV6-5 | - | TGTGCCAGCAGCTACTCTGGGGCCAACGTCCTGACTTTC | CASSYSGANVLTF
TRBD2 | TRBJ2-6 | TRBV29-1 | - | TGCAGCGTTGGATATGGTCTAGCGGGGACCGGGGCCAACGTCCTGACTTTC | CSVGYGLAGTGANVLTF
- | TRBJ1-5 | TRBV2 | - | TGTGCCAGCAGTGAAATGGGGTACAATCAGCCCCAGCATTTT | CASSEMGYNQPQHF
- | TRBJ1-2 | TRBV19 | - | TGTGCCAGTAGTATCGGGCACGGCTACACCTTC | CASSIGHGYTF
- | TRBJ1-2 | TRBV25-1 | - | TGTGCCAGCAGTGATCAGTGGTATGGCTACACCTTC | CASSDQWYGYTF
- | TRBJ1-1 | TRBV29-1 | once | TGCAGCGTTGAGGTGGAGATGAACACTGAAGCTTTCTTT | CSVEVEMNTEAFF
TRBD1 | TRBJ2-5 | TRBV30 | - | TGTGCCTGGGGACAGGCAATCGAGACCCAGTACTTC | CAWGQAIETQYF
- | TRBJ1-1 | TRBV3-1/TRBV3-2 | - | TGTGCCAGCAGCCAAGGTACTTGGGCAGCTTTCTTT | CASSQGTWAAFF
TRBD1 | TRBJ2-7 | TRBV6-5 | - | TGTGCCAGCAGTTACCCTACAAGGACAGGGAATTACGAGCAGTACTTC | CASSYPTRTGNYEQYF
- | TRBJ1-1 | TRBV18 | - | TGTGCCAGCTCACGTGACTGGCTGAACACTGAAGCTTTCTTT | CASSRDWLNTEAFF
- | TRBJ2-7 | TRBV9 | - | TGTGCCAGCAGCGTAGGCGACAGGAGCTCCTACGAGCAGTACTTC | CASSVGDRSSYEQYF
- | TRBJ1-2 | TRBV12-3/TRBV12-4 | - | TGTGCCAGCAGTTTAGGGGACATGCGGGGCTACACCTTC | CASSLGDMRGYTF
TRBD1 | TRBJ1-5 | TRBV29-1 | - | TGCAGCGTTAGGCAGGCAGGGGGATTAAATCAGCCCCAGCATTTT | CSVRQAGGLNQPQHF
- | TRBJ1-4 | TRBV28 | - | TGTGCCAGCAGTGACCACAGGGCTTTCCAAGAAAAACTGTTTTTT | CASSDHRAFQEKLFF
TRBD1 | TRBJ1-6 | TRBV20-1 | once | TGCAGTGCTAGTCTACAGGGGTTTAATTCACCCCTCCACTTT | CSASLQGFNSPLHF
- | TRBJ1-2 | TRBV5-1 | - | TGCGCCAGCAGCTTGGGAGGGGGACCTGGCTACACCTTC | CASSLGGGPGYTF
TRBD2 | TRBJ2-4 | TRBV28 | once | TGTGCCAGCAGAGCGGGGGGTGGGGTACCCAAAAACATTCAGTACTTC | CASRAGGGVPKNIQYF
- | TRBJ1-3 | TRBV30 | - | TGTGCCTGGAGTGGATACACCATATATTTT | CAWSGYTIYF
TRBD1 | TRBJ1-3 | TRBV30 | - | TGTGCCTCAGGGTTGGGGGACAGGGGGAGCACCATATATTTT | CASGLGDRGSTIYF